The sequence of this T cell receptor (beta chain) was determined in a study of blood T cells in healthy people across ages. Many counts were recorded for this clonotype. Its target is unknown. Study-level results: PBMC samples, being unsorted, prevented any conclusive comparison of naive and antigen-experienced cells.

Each of the donors had roughly 9.1 milliliters of peripheral blood drawn into EDTA-treated Vacutainer tubes. Extraction yielded at least 5.5 micrograms of total RNA per sample. Primers used in a second PCR of about 6 to 11 cycles were a sample-barcoded 5' primer and a J-beta primer mix. The authors tagged each cDNA molecule using a template-switch adaptor with 12 random nucleotides. Each CDR3 protein gets one entry after TCRdb re-called the 5' RACE reads with MiXCR. The sample holds some 290,000 distinct CDR3 sequences, 27% seen once. CDR3 size: 14 residues. V lost 5 bases to trimming and J lost 6 bases, with 13 bases between them. The V gene's germline CDR1 is SGHNT and CDR2 YENEEA.

This sequence was found in a woman between 70 and 85 years old in good health. The chain links TRBV11-3 to TRBJ2-2; no firm D call. The specimen sequenced was blood. CDR3 in amino acids: CASSPTRSPGELFF. The CDR3 nucleotides are TGTGCCAGCAGCCCCACACGATCACCCGGGGAGCTGTTTTTT.